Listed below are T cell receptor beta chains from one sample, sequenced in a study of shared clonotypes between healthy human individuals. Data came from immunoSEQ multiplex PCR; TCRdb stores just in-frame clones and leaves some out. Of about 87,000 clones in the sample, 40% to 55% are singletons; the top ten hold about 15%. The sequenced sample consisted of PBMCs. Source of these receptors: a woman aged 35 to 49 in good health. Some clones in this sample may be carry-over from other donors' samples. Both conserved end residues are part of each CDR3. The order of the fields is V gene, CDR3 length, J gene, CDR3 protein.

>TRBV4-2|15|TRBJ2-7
CASSYRTSGTFEQYF
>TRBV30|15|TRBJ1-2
CAWSSWTAPKSGYTF
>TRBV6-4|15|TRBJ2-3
CASSRDREYTDTQYF
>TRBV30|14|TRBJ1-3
CAWVTETPRNTIYF
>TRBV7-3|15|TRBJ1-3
CASSLGMSGGNTIYF
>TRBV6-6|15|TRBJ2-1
CATMGLAGGTREQFF
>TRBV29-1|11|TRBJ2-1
CSVESSNEQFF
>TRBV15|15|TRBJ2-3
CATSGVAGGSDTQYF
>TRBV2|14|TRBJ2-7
CASSAETQDYEQYF
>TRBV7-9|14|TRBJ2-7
CASSLSRGPYEQYF
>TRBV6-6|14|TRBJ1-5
CASSTGQGYQPQHF
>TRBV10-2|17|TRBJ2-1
CASSDPGLAGDSGRQFF
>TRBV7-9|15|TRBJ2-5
CASSSHWTGNETQYF
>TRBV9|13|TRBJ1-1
CASSVQTNTEAFF
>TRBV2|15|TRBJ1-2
CASEGGQGSSGGYTF
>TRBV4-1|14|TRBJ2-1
CASSQLGGYNEQFF
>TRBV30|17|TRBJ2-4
CAWSVRGVSLAKNIQYF
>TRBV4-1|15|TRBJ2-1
CATGRRESGHNEQFF
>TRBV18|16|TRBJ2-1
CASSPRPSGTHNEQFF
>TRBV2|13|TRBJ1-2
CASSVLQEEGYTF
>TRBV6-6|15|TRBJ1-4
CASSLRYGTNEKLFF
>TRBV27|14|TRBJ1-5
CASGRRESNQPQHF
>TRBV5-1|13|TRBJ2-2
CASSRRGTGELFF
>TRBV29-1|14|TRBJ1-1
CSVEWTGGLTEAFF
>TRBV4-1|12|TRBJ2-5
CASSQEAKTQYF
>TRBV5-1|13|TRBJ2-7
CASSFDRVYEQYF
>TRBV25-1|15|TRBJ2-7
CASSAGLAGVDEQYF
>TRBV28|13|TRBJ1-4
CASTGTGDEKLFF
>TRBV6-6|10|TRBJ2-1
CASGNNEQFF
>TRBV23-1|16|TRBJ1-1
CASSQSGTGKNTEAFF
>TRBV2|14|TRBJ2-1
CASRAGGRYNEQFF
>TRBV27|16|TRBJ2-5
CASSFDGRAFQETQYF
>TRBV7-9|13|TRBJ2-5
CASSRDFQETQYF
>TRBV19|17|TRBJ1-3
CASSTRQGERSGNTIYF
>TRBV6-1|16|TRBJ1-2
CASSELVGQGRGGYTF
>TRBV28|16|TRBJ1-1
CASSLTERASSPEAFF
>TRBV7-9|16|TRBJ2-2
CASSSTSGQNTGELFF
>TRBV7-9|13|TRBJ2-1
CASSLAGGGEQFF
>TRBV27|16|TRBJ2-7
CASSFRGTSGSHEQYF
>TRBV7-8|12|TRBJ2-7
CASSSNVLEQYF
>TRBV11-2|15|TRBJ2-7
CASSLGGGSRYEQYF
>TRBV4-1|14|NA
CASSPTGGSYEQYF